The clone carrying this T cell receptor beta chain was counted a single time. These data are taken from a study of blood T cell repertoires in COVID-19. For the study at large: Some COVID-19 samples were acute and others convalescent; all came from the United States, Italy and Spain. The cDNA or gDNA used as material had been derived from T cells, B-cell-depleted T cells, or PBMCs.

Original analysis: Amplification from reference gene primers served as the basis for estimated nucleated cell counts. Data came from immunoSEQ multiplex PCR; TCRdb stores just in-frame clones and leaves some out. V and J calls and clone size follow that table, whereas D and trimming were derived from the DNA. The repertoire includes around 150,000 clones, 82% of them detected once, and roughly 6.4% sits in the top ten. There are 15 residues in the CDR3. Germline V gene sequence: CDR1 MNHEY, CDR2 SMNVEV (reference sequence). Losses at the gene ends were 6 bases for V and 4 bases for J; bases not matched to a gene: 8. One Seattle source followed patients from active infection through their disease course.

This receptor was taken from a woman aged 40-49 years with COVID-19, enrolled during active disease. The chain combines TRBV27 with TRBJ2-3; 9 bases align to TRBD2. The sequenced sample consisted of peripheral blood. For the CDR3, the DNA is TGTGCCAGCAGATCGGGACTAGCAGGGGCAGATACGCAGTATTTT. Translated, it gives CASRSGLAGADTQYF.